The 22 T cell receptor beta chains below come from one sample, sequenced in a study of identical twins. Using its own MiXCR run on the 5' RACE reads, TCRdb lists one record per CDR3 protein. The sample records some 600,000 distinct CDR3 sequences, under 8.5% being singletons. The sample was also linked to a second study, of yellow fever vaccine responses in identical twins.

Material for sequencing was PBMCs. These receptors all stem from a woman aged 18-30 years in good health.

In this sample, this clonotype turned up a few times. The chain has TRBV12-3 or TRBV12-4 and TRBJ2-7, with 7 bases that match TRBD1. The V and J ends lost 5 bases and 6 bases, in that order; junction bases with no gene match: 4. This CDR3 is built from 12 residues. CDR3 sequence reads: CASSKTGFEQYF. The CDR3 DNA sequence: TGTGCCAGCAGTAAGACAGGGTTCGAGCAGTACTTC.

The V and J genes are TRBV18 and TRBJ1-5, with D unresolved. Germline loops: CDR1 KGHSH, CDR2 LQKENI. Trimming took 0 bases from V and 7 from J, leaving 7 bases between them. There are 13 residues in the CDR3. In DNA form, the CDR3 reads TGTGCCAGCTCACCACCGGGCGGACAGCCCCAGCATTTT. Translation gives CASSPPGGQPQHF.

This clonotype showed up just a few times. This sequence joins TRBV5-1 and TRBJ1-6, with 10 bases that match TRBD1. The CDR3 spans 16 residues. Per germline, CDR1 SGHRS and CDR2 YFSETQ. V lost 6 bases and J lost 5; bases outside the gene matches: 8. The CDR3 nucleotides read TGCGCCAGCACCCCGACAGGGGGCAGGAATAATTCACCCCTCCACTTT. The encoded protein is CASTPTGGRNNSPLHF.

There are many counts of this clonotype. The CDR3 loop is CATGSSGLVGGELFF. The CDR3 nucleotides are TGTGCCACTGGAAGCTCGGGACTAGTCGGCGGGGAGCTGTTTTTT. The rearrangement joins TRBV10-3 to TRBJ2-2; 8 bases match TRBD2. Germline CDR1 reads ENHRY; CDR2 reads SYGVKD. V gave up 10 bases and J gave up 7 bases; unmatched junction bases: 14. There are 15 residues in the CDR3.

This chain links TRBV5-1 with TRBJ2-3; D is tentatively TRBD1 or TRBD2 (6 bases each). The V end was cut by 4 bases, the J end by 1 base, with 16 bases between. CDR3 length: 16 amino acids. Looked up from germline, CDR1 is SGHRS and CDR2 is YFSETQ. CDR3 bases: TGCGCCAGCAGCCCTGGAGGGGGTGGGGGCACAGATACGCAGTATTTT. Translated: CASSPGGGGGTDTQYF.

This clonotype was seen only a few times. This chain joins TRBV7-3 and TRBJ2-1; the D gene is possibly TRBD2 (6 bases). The CDR3 has 15 residues. CDR1 SGHTA and CDR2 FQGTGA come from the germline V gene. The V end lost 2 bases, the J end lost 10 bases, and 18 bases lay between the germline ends. In DNA form, the CDR3 reads TGTGCCAGCAGCTTAGGGGCTTTGACTGGAGGGGAGCAGTTCTTC. Amino acids: CASSLGALTGGEQFF. The entire variable domain, with the rest obtained from reference TRBV7-3 and TRBJ2-1, is as follows: GAGVSQTPSNKVTEKGKYVELRCDPISGHTALYWYRQSLGQGPEFLIYFQGTGAADDSGLPNDRFFAVRPEGSVSTLKIQRTERGDSAVYLCASSLGALTGGEQFFGPGTRLTVL.

This clonotype has only a few counts. The chain carries TRBV6-1 and TRBJ2-3, with TRBD1 matching 9 bases. With 2 bases clipped from V and 3 bases from J, the junction kept 6 bases outside the gene matches. Germline CDR1 and CDR2: MNHNS and SASEGT. This CDR3 is built from 16 residues. The CDR3 DNA follows: TGTGCCAGCAGTGAAATTCGAGGACAGGGGACAGATACGCAGTATTTT. Encoded protein: CASSEIRGQGTDTQYF.

V gene TRBV9 combines with J gene TRBJ2-1, with TRBD2 identical over 9 bases. V dropped 0 bases and J dropped 1; count of bases not matched to a gene: 5. The CDR3 spans 17 residues. Germline V gene lookup returns CDR1 SGDLS and CDR2 YYNGEE. This CDR3 is CASSVGGGRGSYNEQFF. The CDR3 nucleotides read TGTGCCAGCAGCGTAGGTGGCGGGAGGGGTTCCTACAATGAGCAGTTCTTC.

This clonotype appeared a few times. CDR3 nucleotide sequence: TGTGCCACCAGTGATTTGCGAGAGGGCCTCGGGGAGCTGTTTTTT. Its translation: CATSDLREGLGELFF. The genes are TRBV24-1 and TRBJ2-2; tentative D call: TRBD2 (5 bases). V dropped 0 bases and J dropped 7 bases, with 11 bases sitting between them. This CDR3 is 15 amino acids long. Germline V gene sequence: CDR1 KGHDR, CDR2 SFDVKD.

This clonotype turned up a few times. The CDR3 loop is CASSSGPGHSYEQYF. CDR3 DNA sequence: TGTGCCAGCAGCTCAGGGCCAGGACACTCCTACGAGCAGTACTTC. The rearrangement joins TRBV7-2 to TRBJ2-7; D is perhaps TRBD1 (5 bases). The V and J ends lost 4 bases and 0 bases respectively, with 13 bases between them. Germline CDR1 is SGHTA and CDR2 is FQGNSA. CDR3 size: 15 residues.

The rearrangement links TRBV20-1 to TRBJ2-7; the match to TRBD2 covers 8 bases. The CDR3 has 16 amino acids. Germline V gene lookup returns CDR1 DFQATT and CDR2 SNEGSKA (reference sequence). The V gene end was trimmed by 3 bases and the J gene end by 5 bases; junction bases not matched to a gene: 15. This CDR3 is CSARDPGGYGIHEQYF. In DNA, the CDR3 is TGCAGTGCTAGGGACCCGGGGGGGTATGGGATCCACGAGCAGTACTTC.

This sequence joins TRBV29-1 and TRBJ1-3; D is possibly TRBD1 (5 bases). CDR3 size: 14 residues. The germline V gene has CDR1 SQVTM and CDR2 ANQGSEA. Trimming shortened V by 3 bases and J by 4 bases, and 13 bases separated the two germline ends. CDR3 DNA: TGCAGCGTTGAGGGGGGGACCTCCGGAAACACCATATATTTT. As protein: CSVEGGTSGNTIYF.

This clonotype has a handful of counts. This rearrangement joins TRBV28 to TRBJ2-1; 8 bases map to TRBD1. Germline lookup yields CDR1 MDHEN and CDR2 SYDVKM. The length of the CDR3 is 14 residues. J lost 11 bases, V lost 5 bases, and 11 bases had no gene match. This CDR3 is CASSENRGSRQQFF. Written as DNA, the CDR3 is TGTGCCAGCAGTGAGAACAGGGGGTCGAGGCAGCAGTTCTTC.

The rearrangement uses TRBV9 and TRBJ1-2; 9 bases agree with TRBD1. V was pared by 0 bases and J by 6 bases, with 6 bases of the junction left unmatched. The CDR3 totals 15 residues. The V gene's germline CDR1 is SGDLS and CDR2 YYNGEE. CDR3: CASSVVPTGGNGYTF. The CDR3 DNA reads as TGTGCCAGCAGCGTAGTTCCGACAGGGGGTAATGGCTACACCTTC.

Note on this clonotype: Since a much larger clone is just one base distant, this may be a read error. The chain uses TRBV28 and TRBJ2-1; D possibly corresponds to TRBD2 (6 bases). The germline gives CDR1 MDHEN, CDR2 SYDVKM. The CDR3 sequence is 13 residues long. V lost 6 bases, J lost 4 bases, and 10 bases lay in between. DNA of the CDR3: TGTGCCAGCAGGACACGGGGGTACAATGAGCAGTTCTTC. Protein sequence: CASRTRGYNEQFF. Combining the CDR3 with reference TRBV28 and TRBJ2-1 gives the whole variable domain DVKVTQSSRYLVKRTGEKVFLECVQDMDHENMFWYRQDPGLGLRLIYFSYDVKMKEKGDIPEGYSVSREKKERFSLILESASTNQTSMYLCASRTRGYNEQFFGPGTRLTVL.

This clonotype came up many times. The genes are TRBV5-1 and TRBJ2-1; D is possibly TRBD2 (6 bases). Germline V CDR1 and CDR2: SGHRS, YFSETQ. The CDR3 is made up of 16 amino acids. With 6 bases removed from V and 7 bases from J, the gap between germline ends came to 23 bases. The chain's CDR3 is CASNADPTGGGNEQFF. DNA of the CDR3: TGCGCCAGCAACGCTGACCCGACTGGAGGAGGGAATGAGCAGTTCTTC.

The rearrangement joins TRBV3-2 to TRBJ2-6; the table gives TRBD2 as D, unverified against the DNA. TRBV3-2 is given as a pseudogene. The CDR3 is 18 amino acids. CDR3 nucleotides: TGTACCTGCTGTCCACGGGGAGCGGGAGAATCTGGGGCCAACGTCCTGACTTTC. Protein: CTCCPRGAGESGANVLTF.

This rearrangement joins TRBV7-8 to TRBJ2-3; D possibly uses TRBD1 or TRBD2 (6 bases each). V was trimmed by 1 base and J by 2 bases, leaving 22 bases between them. The length of the CDR3 is 19 residues. From germline, CDR1 is SGHVS and CDR2 FQNEAQ. Written as DNA, the CDR3 is TGTGCCAGCAGCTTAGGGGGTGGGGGGCGGTGGGCTGCCACAGATACGCAGTATTTT. Translated, it gives CASSLGGGGRWAATDTQYF.

This clonotype has a handful of counts. V and J are TRBV6-1 and TRBJ1-2; a possible D gene is TRBD1 (5 bases). Germline-derived CDR1 and CDR2 are MNHNS and SASEGT. The CDR3 has 16 amino acids. The V and J ends lost 3 bases and 4 bases respectively, with 18 bases between them. The CDR3 region has the DNA TGTGCCAGCAGTGATCCGGTAATAGGACACGGCTATGGCTACACCTTC. Protein: CASSDPVIGHGYGYTF.

This clonotype has only a few counts. V is TRBV5-6 and J is TRBJ2-3; 8 nucleotides agree with TRBD1. Losses at the gene ends were 7 bases for V and 15 bases for J; bases not matched to a gene: 16. Looked up from germline, CDR1 is SGHDT and CDR2 is YYEEEE. CDR3 length: 13 residues. The CDR3 DNA is TGTGCCAGCGGCGAAAACATCCAACAGGGGGAATATTTT. Protein product: CASGENIQQGEYF.

This clonotype was seen more than once but under ten times. The rearrangement joins TRBV20-1 to TRBJ1-4, with D hard to call. The CDR3 is 14 residues long. CDR1 and CDR2 (germline): DFQATT, SNEGSKA (reference sequence). V gave up 1 base and J gave up 6 bases, with 12 bases separating them. Written as DNA, the CDR3 is TGCAGTGCTAGAGTAGGCTCCCGGGATGAAAAACTGTTTTTT. Translating it yields CSARVGSRDEKLFF.

This chain links TRBV5-1 with TRBJ2-3; TRBD2 agrees at 11 bases. Per the germline V gene, CDR1 is SGHRS and CDR2 is YFSETQ. This CDR3 is built from 17 residues. The V segment lost 3 bases and the J segment 0 bases; nucleotides outside the gene matches: 6. The CDR3 region is CASSSWTSGHSTDTQYF. CDR3 DNA: TGCGCCAGCAGCTCCTGGACTAGCGGGCATAGCACAGATACGCAGTATTTT. The variable domain in full, with the rest retrieved from reference TRBV5-1 and TRBJ2-3, is KAGVTQTPRYLIKTRGQQVTLSCSPISGHRSVSWYQQTPGQGLQFLFEYFSETQRNKGNFPGRFSGRQFSNSRSEMNVSTLELGDSALYLCASSSWTSGHSTDTQYFGPGTRLTVL.